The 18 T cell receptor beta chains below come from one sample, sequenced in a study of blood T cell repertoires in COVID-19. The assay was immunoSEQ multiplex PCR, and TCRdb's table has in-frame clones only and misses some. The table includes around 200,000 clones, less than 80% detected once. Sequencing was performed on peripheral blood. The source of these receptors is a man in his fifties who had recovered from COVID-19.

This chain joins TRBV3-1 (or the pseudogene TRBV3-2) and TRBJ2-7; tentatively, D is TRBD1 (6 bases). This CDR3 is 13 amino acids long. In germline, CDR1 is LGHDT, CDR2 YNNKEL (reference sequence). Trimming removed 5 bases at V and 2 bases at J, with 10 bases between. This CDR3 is CASSSQGTYEQYF. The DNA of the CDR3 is TGTGCCAGCAGCTCACAGGGAACCTACGAGCAGTACTTC.

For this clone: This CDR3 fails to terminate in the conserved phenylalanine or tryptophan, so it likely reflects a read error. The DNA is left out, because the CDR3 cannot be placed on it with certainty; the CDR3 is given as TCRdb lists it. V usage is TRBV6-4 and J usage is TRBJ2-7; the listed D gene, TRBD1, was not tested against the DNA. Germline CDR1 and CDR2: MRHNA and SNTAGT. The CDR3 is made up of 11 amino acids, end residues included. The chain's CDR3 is CASSPDSLPTS.

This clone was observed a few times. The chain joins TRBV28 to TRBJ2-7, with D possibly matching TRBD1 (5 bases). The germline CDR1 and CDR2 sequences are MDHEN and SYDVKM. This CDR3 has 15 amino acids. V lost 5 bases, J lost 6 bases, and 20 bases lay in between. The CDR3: CASSARTPGRREQYF. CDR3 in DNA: TGTGCCAGCAGTGCACGGACACCAGGTAGACGCGAGCAGTACTTC.

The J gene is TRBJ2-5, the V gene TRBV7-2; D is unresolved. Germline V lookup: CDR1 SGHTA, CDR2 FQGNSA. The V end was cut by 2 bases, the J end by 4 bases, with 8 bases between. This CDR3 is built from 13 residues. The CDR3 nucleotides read TGTGCCAGCAGCTTAAGGAGAAGAGAGACCCAGTACTTC. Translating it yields CASSLRRRETQYF.

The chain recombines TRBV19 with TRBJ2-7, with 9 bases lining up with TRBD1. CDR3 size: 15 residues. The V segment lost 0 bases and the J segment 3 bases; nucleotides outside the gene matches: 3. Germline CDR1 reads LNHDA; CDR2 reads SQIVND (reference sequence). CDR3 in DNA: TGTGCCAGTAGTATAGACCCGGGACAGGGCTACGAGCAGTACTTC. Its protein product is CASSIDPGQGYEQYF.

CDR3 protein: CAWSVTGQGPDGYTF. DNA for the CDR3: TGTGCCTGGAGTGTAACTGGACAGGGACCAGATGGCTACACCTTC. V usage is TRBV30 and J usage is TRBJ1-2; 8 bases are a match to TRBD1. This CDR3 region has 15 residues. In germline, CDR1 is GTSNPN, CDR2 SVGIG (reference sequence). V shed 0 bases, J shed 6 bases, and the junction held 9 bases outside the gene matches. The variable domain in full, with the rest retrieved from reference TRBV30 and TRBJ1-2, is SQTIHQWPATLVQPVGSPLSLECTVEGTSNPNLYWYRQAAGRGLQLLFYSVGIGQISSEVPQNLSASRPQDRQFILSSKKLLLSDSGFYLCAWSVTGQGPDGYTFGSGTRLTVV.

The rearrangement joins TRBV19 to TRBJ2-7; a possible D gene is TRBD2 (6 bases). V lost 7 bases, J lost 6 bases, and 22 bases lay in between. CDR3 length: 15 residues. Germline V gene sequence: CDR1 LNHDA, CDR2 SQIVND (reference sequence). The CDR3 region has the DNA TGTGCCAGTACCACCAGTAGCGGTGGTGGACTCGAGCAGTACTTC. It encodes CASTTSSGGGLEQYF.

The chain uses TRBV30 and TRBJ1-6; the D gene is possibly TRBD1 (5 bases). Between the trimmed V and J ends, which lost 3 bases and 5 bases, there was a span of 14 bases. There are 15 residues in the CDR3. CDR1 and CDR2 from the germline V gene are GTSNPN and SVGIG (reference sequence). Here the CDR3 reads CAWSQMTADNSPLHF. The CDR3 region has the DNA TGTGCCTGGAGCCAAATGACAGCAGATAATTCACCCCTCCACTTT.

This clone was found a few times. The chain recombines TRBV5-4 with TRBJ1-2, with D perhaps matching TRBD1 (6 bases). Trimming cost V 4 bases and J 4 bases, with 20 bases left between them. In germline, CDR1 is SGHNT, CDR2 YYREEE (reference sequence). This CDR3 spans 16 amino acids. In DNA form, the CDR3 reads TGTGCCAGCAGCCGAGCGTCAGGGAGGGGGATCTATGGCTACACCTTC. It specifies CASSRASGRGIYGYTF.

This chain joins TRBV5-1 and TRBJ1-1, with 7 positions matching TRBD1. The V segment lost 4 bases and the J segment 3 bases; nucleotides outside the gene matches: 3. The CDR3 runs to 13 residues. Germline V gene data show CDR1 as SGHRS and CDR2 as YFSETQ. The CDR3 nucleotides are TGCGCCAGCAGCCCCCAGGGGGACACTGAAGCTTTCTTT. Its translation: CASSPQGDTEAFF.

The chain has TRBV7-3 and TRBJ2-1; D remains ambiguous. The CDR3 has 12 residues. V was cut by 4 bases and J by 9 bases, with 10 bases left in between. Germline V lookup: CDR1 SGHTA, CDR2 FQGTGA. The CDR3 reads CASSSPPGEQFF. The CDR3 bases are TGTGCCAGCAGCTCCCCGCCGGGTGAGCAGTTCTTC.

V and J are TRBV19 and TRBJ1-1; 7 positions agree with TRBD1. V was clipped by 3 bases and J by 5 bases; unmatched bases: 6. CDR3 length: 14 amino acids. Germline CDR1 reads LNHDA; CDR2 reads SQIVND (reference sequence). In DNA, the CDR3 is TGTGCCAGTAGTATGGCCAGGGGGTCTACTGAAGCTTTCTTT. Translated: CASSMARGSTEAFF.

The CDR3 loop is CASSPVPLREVSYEQYF. CDR3 DNA: TGTGCCAGCTCACCGGTCCCTTTGAGGGAAGTATCCTACGAGCAGTACTTC. V usage is TRBV18 and J usage is TRBJ2-7; D possibly corresponds to TRBD2 (5 bases). The CDR3 has 17 residues. Between the trimmed V and J ends, which lost 3 bases and 1 base, there was a span of 19 bases. Germline CDR1 and CDR2: KGHSH and LQKENI.

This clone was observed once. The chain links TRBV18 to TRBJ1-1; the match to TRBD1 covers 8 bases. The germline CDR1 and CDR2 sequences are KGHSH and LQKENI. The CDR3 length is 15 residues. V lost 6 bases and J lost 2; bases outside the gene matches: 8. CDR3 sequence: CASSQNGQGNTEAFF. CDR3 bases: TGTGCCAGCTCGCAAAATGGACAGGGTAACACTGAAGCTTTCTTT.

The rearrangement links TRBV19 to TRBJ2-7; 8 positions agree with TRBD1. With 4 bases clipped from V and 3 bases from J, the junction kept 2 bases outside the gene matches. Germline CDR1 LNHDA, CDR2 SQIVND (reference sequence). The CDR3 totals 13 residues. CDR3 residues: CASSTGTGYEQYF. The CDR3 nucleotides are TGTGCCAGTAGTACGGGGACAGGCTACGAGCAGTACTTC. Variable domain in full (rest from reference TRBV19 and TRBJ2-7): DGGITQSPKYLFRKEGQNVTLSCEQNLNHDAMYWYRQDPGQGLRLIYYSQIVNDFQKGDIAEGYSVSREKKESFPLTVTSAQKNPTAFYLCASSTGTGYEQYFGPGTRLTVT.

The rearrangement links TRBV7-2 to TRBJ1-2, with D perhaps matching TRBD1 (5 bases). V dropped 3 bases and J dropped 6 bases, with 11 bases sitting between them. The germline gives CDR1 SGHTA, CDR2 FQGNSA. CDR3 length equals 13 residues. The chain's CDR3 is CASSFQGPDGYTF. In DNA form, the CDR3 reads TGTGCCAGCAGCTTTCAGGGTCCAGATGGCTACACCTTC. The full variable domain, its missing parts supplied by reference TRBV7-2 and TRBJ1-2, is GAGVSQSPSNKVTEKGKDVELRCDPISGHTALYWYRQSLGQGLEFLIYFQGNSAPDKSGLPSDRFSAERTGGSVSTLTIQRTQQEDSAVYLCASSFQGPDGYTFGSGTRLTVV.

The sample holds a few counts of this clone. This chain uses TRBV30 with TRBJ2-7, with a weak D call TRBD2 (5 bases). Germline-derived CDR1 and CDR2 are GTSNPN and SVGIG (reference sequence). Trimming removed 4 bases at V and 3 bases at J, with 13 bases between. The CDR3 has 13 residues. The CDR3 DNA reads TGTGCCTGGACCGAGAGACGGGACTACGAGCAGTACTTC. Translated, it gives CAWTERRDYEQYF.

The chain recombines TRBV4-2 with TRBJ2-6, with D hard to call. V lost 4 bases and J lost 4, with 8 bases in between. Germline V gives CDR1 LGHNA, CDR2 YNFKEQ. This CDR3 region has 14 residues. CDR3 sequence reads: CASSPGSGANVLTF. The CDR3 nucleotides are TGTGCCAGCAGCCCGGGTTCCGGGGCCAACGTCCTGACTTTC.